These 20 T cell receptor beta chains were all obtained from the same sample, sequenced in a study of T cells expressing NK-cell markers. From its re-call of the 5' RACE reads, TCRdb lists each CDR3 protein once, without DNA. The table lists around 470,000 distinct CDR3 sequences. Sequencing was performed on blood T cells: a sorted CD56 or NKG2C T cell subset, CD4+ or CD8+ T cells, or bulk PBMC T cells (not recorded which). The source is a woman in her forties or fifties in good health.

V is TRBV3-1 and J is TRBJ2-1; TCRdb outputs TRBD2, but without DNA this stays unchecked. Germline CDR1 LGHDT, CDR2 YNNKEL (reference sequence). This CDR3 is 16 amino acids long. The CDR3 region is CASGTAGLATYNEQFF.

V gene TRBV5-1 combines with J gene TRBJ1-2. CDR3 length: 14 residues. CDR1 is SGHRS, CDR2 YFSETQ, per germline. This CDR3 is CASSLAGELYGYTF.

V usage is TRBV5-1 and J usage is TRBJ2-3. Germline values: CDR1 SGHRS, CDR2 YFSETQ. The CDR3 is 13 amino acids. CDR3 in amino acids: CASSAERVDTQYF.

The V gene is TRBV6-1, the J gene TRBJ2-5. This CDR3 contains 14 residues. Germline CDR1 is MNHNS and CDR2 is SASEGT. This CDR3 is CASSEAGSGETQYF.

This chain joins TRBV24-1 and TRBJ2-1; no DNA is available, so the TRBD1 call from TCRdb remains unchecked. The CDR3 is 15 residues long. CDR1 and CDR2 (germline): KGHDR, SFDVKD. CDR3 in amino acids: CATSDPDRTYNEQFF.

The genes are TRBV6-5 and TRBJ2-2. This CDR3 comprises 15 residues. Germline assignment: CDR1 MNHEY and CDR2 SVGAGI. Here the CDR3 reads CASSLLFELTGELFF.

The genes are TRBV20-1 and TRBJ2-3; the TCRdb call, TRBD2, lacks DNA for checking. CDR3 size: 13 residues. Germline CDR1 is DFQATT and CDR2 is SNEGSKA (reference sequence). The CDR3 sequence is CSAWTSPQDTQYF.

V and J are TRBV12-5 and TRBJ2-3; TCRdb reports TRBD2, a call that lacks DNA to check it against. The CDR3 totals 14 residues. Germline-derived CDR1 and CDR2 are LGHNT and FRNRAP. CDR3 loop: CASGFNGRADTQYF.

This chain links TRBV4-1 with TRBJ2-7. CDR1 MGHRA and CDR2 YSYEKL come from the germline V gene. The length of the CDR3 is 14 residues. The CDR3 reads CASSQEPWPYEQYF.

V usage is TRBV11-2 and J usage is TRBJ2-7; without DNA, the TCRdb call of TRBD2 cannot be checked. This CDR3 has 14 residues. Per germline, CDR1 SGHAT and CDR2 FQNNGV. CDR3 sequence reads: CASSSARRAYEQYF.

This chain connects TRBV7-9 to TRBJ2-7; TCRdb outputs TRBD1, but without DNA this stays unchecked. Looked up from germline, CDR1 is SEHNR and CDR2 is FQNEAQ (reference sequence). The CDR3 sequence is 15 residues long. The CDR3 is CASSWKIRGGYEQYF.

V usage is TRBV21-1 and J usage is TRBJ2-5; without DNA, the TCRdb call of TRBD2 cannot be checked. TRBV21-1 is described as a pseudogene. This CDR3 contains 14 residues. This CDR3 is CASAQGGDGETQYF.

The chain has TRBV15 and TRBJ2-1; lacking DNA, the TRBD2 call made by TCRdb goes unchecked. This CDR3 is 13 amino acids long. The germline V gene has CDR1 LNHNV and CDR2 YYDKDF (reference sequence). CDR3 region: CATSRDIAGEEFF. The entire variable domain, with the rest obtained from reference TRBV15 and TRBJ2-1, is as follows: DAMVIQNPRYQVTQFGKPVTLSCSQTLNHNVMYWYQQKSSQAPKLLFHYYDKDFNNEADTPDNFQSRRPNTSFCFLDIRSPGLGDTAMYLCATSRDIAGEEFFGPGTRLTVL.

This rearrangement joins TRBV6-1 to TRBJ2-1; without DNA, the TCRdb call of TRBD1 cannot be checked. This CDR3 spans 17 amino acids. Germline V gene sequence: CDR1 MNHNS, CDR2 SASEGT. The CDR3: CASSGGTGRSSYNEQFF.

This chain's CDR3 is CASSSILTGELFF. The rearrangement joins TRBV7-8 to TRBJ2-2. CDR3 length equals 13 residues. Germline assignment: CDR1 SGHVS and CDR2 FQNEAQ.

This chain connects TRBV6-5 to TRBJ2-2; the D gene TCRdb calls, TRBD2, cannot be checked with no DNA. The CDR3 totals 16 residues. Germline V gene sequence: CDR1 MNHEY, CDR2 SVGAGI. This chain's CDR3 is CASRESGGPITGELFF.

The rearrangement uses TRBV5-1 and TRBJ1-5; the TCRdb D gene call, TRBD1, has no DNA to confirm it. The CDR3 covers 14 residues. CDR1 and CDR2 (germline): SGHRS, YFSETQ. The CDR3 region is CASSPGQMGWPQHF.

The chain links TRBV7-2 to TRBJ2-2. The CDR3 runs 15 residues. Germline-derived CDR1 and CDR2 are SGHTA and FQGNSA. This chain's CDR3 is CASSLEGWGTGELFF.

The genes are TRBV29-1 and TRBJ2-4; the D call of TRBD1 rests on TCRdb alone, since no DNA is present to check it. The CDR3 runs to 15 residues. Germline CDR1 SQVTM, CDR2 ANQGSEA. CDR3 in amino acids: CSVRSSMVGGNIQYF.

The CDR3 region is CASREPGLGTDTQYF. The chain recombines TRBV5-6 with TRBJ2-3; TCRdb indicates TRBD1, and absent DNA this call remains unverified. CDR3 length: 15 residues. Germline loops: CDR1 SGHDT, CDR2 YYEEEE.